The 23 T cell receptor beta chains given below trace back to one sample, sequenced in a study of cytomegalovirus exposure and HLA in healthy donors (dated by TCRdb to 2016 to 2017). Libraries came from the immunoSEQ multiplex PCR assay. A mixture of 60 forward primers for TCR Vbeta segments and 13 reverse primers for TCR Jbeta segments was used in the multiplex PCR. TCRdb provides this immuneACCESS table in a form limited to in-frame rearrangements. Some clones are lacking; in checked studies, under half of them reflect an unresolved V gene, and why the rest are absent is not known. Within this sample are 150,000 to 200,000 clones, with roughly three quarters of them counted one time only. About 3.1% of the sample rests with the top ten. Sequenced material: PBMCs. These receptors all come from a male donor in good health and CMV-seronegative.

The chain recombines TRBV29-1 with TRBJ2-7; 7 nucleotides align to TRBD2. V trimming: 3 bases; J trimming: 7 bases; junction bases outside the gene matches: 12. The CDR3 loop spans 14 amino acids. Per the germline V gene, CDR1 is SQVTM and CDR2 is ANQGSEA. CDR3 sequence (DNA): TGCAGCGTTGAGGGAGGGCCGGGAGGTCTGGAGCAGTACTTC. Encoded protein: CSVEGGPGGLEQYF.

V gene TRBV11-2 combines with J gene TRBJ2-7; D possibly corresponds to TRBD2 (6 bases). With 7 bases removed from V and 2 bases from J, the gap between germline ends came to 12 bases. Germline CDR1 is SGHAT and CDR2 is FQNNGV. This CDR3 is built from 13 residues. CDR3 coding DNA: TGTGCCAGCACCTTTAGCGGTACCTACGAGCAGTACTTC. Amino acids: CASTFSGTYEQYF.

This clone was seen only once. The chain is built from TRBV30 and TRBJ1-5; 7 positions match TRBD1. The CDR3 extends over 15 amino acids. V dropped 0 bases and J dropped 3; count of bases not matched to a gene: 5. From germline, CDR1 is GTSNPN and CDR2 SVGIG (reference sequence). In DNA form, the CDR3 reads TGTGCCTGGAGTGTAGGGGACAGCGTCAATCAGCCCCAGCATTTT. Amino acid sequence: CAWSVGDSVNQPQHF. The variable domain in full, completed from reference TRBV30 and TRBJ1-5, reads SQTIHQWPATLVQPVGSPLSLECTVEGTSNPNLYWYRQAAGRGLQLLFYSVGIGQISSEVPQNLSASRPQDRQFILSSKKLLLSDSGFYLCAWSVGDSVNQPQHFGDGTRLSIL.

This chain uses TRBV4-2 with TRBJ2-1, with a possible D match to TRBD2 (6 bases). The CDR3 is made up of 15 amino acids. Germline V CDR1 and CDR2: LGHNA, YNFKEQ. V was cut by 0 bases and J by 7 bases, with 13 bases left in between. CDR3 in amino acids: CASSQDWAGRNEQFF. The DNA for the CDR3 is TGTGCCAGCAGCCAAGATTGGGCGGGGCGTAATGAGCAGTTCTTC.

This clone was counted a few times. V and J are TRBV7-9 and TRBJ1-2, with 9 bases that match TRBD1. Unmatched junction bases numbered 9, after V lost 4 bases and J lost 0 bases. The germline gives CDR1 SEHNR, CDR2 FQNEAQ (reference sequence). The CDR3 length is 17 residues. The CDR3 coding sequence is TGTGCCAGCAGCTCGTCCCGGGACAGGGAGGCTAACTATGGCTACACCTTC. It encodes CASSSSRDREANYGYTF.

V is TRBV6-7 and J is TRBJ2-3; 10 nucleotides agree with TRBD2. TRBV6-7 is filed as an ORF, its function uncertain. CDR3 length: 15 amino acids. The CDR3 sequence: CASVERGGTTDTQYF. CDR3 sequence (DNA): TGTGCAAGCGTCGAGCGGGGGGGGACCACAGATACGCAGTATTTT.

The chain couples TRBV28 to TRBJ2-6; D unresolved. V shed 2 bases and J shed 4 bases, with 15 bases lying between them. The CDR3 runs 17 residues. CDR1 MDHEN and CDR2 SYDVKM come from the germline V gene. As DNA, the CDR3 is TGTGCCAGCAGTTTAATGAAGGCGGCCGTAGGGGCCAACGTCCTGACTTTC. Translated, it gives CASSLMKAAVGANVLTF.

The chain couples TRBV5-4 to TRBJ2-7, with a weak D call TRBD2 (6 bases). Per the germline V gene, CDR1 is SGHNT and CDR2 is YYREEE (reference sequence). The V end lost 4 bases, the J end lost 6 bases, and 14 bases lay between the germline ends. There are 13 residues in the CDR3. CDR3 loop: CASSGDWHGEQYF. The CDR3, as DNA: TGTGCCAGCAGCGGGGACTGGCACGGCGAGCAGTACTTC.

This chain links TRBV15 with TRBJ2-5, with D perhaps TRBD1 (6 bases). CDR3 length: 15 amino acids. Germline lookup yields CDR1 LNHNV and CDR2 YYDKDF (reference sequence). Trimming stripped 0 bases from V and 2 bases from J, with 10 bases between. The CDR3: CATSRDWGTQETQYF. CDR3 bases: TGTGCCACCAGCAGAGATTGGGGGACACAAGAGACCCAGTACTTC.

This clone is a singleton in its sample. This chain joins TRBV5-1 and TRBJ2-5; 12 bases agree with TRBD1. The germline V gene encodes CDR1 SGHRS and CDR2 YFSETQ. The CDR3 spans 15 residues. Germline trimming cut 4 bases from V and 5 bases from J; bases unmatched to any gene: 6. Here the CDR3 reads CASSTGTGGLETQYF. The DNA for the CDR3 is TGCGCCAGCAGCACCGGGACAGGGGGCCTGGAGACCCAGTACTTC.

The gene calls are TRBV7-2 and TRBJ2-5, with 11 bases fitting TRBD2. V dropped 1 base and J dropped 2; count of bases not matched to a gene: 3. Germline values: CDR1 SGHTA, CDR2 FQGNSA. This CDR3 is built from 16 residues. As DNA, the CDR3 is TGTGCCAGCAGCTTAGGTCCTAGCGGGGGGCAAGAGACCCAGTACTTC. Protein product: CASSLGPSGGQETQYF.

The chain couples TRBV30 to TRBJ1-2; D perhaps matches TRBD1 (5 bases). CDR3 length: 11 amino acids. V was trimmed by 0 bases and J by 13 bases, leaving 12 bases between them. Per germline, CDR1 GTSNPN and CDR2 SVGIG (reference sequence). CDR3 amino acids: CAWSVTGQGTF. The CDR3 bases are TGTGCCTGGAGTGTAACAGGTCAAGGCACCTTC. Variable domain in full (rest from reference TRBV30 and TRBJ1-2): SQTIHQWPATLVQPVGSPLSLECTVEGTSNPNLYWYRQAAGRGLQLLFYSVGIGQISSEVPQNLSASRPQDRQFILSSKKLLLSDSGFYLCAWSVTGQGTFGSGTRLTVV.

Turning to this clone: The conserved phenylalanine or tryptophan normally closing the CDR3 is absent here, so this likely arose from a read error. The J gene is TRBJ2-7, the V gene TRBV28, with a tentative D call TRBD2 (6 bases). Trimming cost V 5 bases and J 3 bases, with 17 bases left between them. Germline V gives CDR1 MDHEN, CDR2 SYDVKM. The CDR3 runs to 15 residues. CDR3 region: CASSPYGGLGYEQYL. DNA of the CDR3: TGTGCCAGCAGTCCCTATGGGGGACTTGGCTACGAGCAGTACCTC.

The chain employs TRBV4-1 and TRBJ1-1; TRBD1 aligns across 12 bases. CDR3 length equals 16 residues. Germline values: CDR1 MGHRA, CDR2 YSYEKL. Trimming took 4 bases from V and 5 from J; bases not matched to a gene: 8. This CDR3 is CASSLSGTGGGTEAFF. DNA for the CDR3: TGCGCCAGCAGCCTGTCCGGGACAGGGGGCGGGACTGAAGCTTTCTTT.

The rearrangement uses TRBV9 and TRBJ2-7, with 9 bases fitting TRBD1. V trimming: 0 bases; J trimming: 3 bases; junction bases outside the gene matches: 4. Germline CDR1 and CDR2: SGDLS and YYNGEE. The CDR3 is 15 residues long. CDR3 bases: TGTGCCAGCAGCGTAGCTACGGGACAGGGCTACGAGCAGTACTTC. Translated, it gives CASSVATGQGYEQYF.

The chain recombines TRBV5-5 with TRBJ1-1, with D unresolved. Trimming cost V 2 bases and J 1 base, with 9 bases left between them. This CDR3 is 14 amino acids long. Germline V CDR1 and CDR2: SGHKS, YYEKEE (reference sequence). The CDR3 DNA sequence: TGTGCCAGCAGCTTACGAGGCGGGAACACTGAAGCTTTCTTT. Protein product: CASSLRGGNTEAFF.

This clone came up a few times. The V and J genes are TRBV5-5 and TRBJ2-5; D is possibly TRBD1 (6 bases). Germline assignment: CDR1 SGHKS and CDR2 YYEKEE (reference sequence). The CDR3 length is 16 residues. Trimming took 6 bases from V and 2 from J, leaving 20 bases between them. The CDR3 nucleotides read TGTGCCAGCACCTTATCTCCGGCACAGGGACAAGAGACCCAGTACTTC. As protein: CASTLSPAQGQETQYF.

This clone has just one count. The chain has TRBV19 and TRBJ2-5; perhaps TRBD1 as D (5 bases). The CDR3 runs 14 residues. Germline assignment: CDR1 LNHDA and CDR2 SQIVND (reference sequence). V lost 5 bases and J 7 bases, leaving 17 bases between the germline ends. CDR3 in amino acids: CASSLAGSKGTQYF. The CDR3, as DNA: TGTGCCAGTAGTTTGGCAGGGTCAAAGGGGACCCAGTACTTC.

The rearrangement links TRBV5-4 to TRBJ2-3; 10 positions agree with TRBD2. Germline CDR1 is SGHNT and CDR2 is YYREEE (reference sequence). The CDR3 consists of 16 residues. Trimming removed 4 bases from V and 0 bases from J; junction bases left unmatched: 5. The chain's CDR3 is CASSRTSGASTDTQYF. CDR3 coding DNA: TGTGCCAGCAGCCGGACTAGCGGTGCTAGCACAGATACGCAGTATTTT.

CDR3 bases: TGTGCCAGCCGGACAGGGCCGACCTCTGGAAACACCATATATTTT. It is translated as CASRTGPTSGNTIYF. The chain carries TRBV2 and TRBJ1-3; 8 nucleotides align to TRBD1. The CDR3 is 15 amino acids. V shed 8 bases and J 0 bases; nucleotides not matched to a gene: 6. The germline V gene has CDR1 SNHLY and CDR2 FYNNEI.

The chain joins TRBV28 to TRBJ1-3; D perhaps matches TRBD1 (5 bases). The CDR3 totals 17 residues. Trimming shortened V by 2 bases and J by 2 bases, and 16 bases separated the two germline ends. The germline V gene has CDR1 MDHEN and CDR2 SYDVKM. The CDR3 sequence is CASSLRQQSSAGNTIYF. Written as DNA, the CDR3 is TGTGCCAGCAGTTTAAGACAGCAAAGTTCTGCTGGAAACACCATATATTTT.

The V and J genes are TRBV28 and TRBJ1-2; D is perhaps TRBD1 (5 bases). With 3 bases removed from V and 4 bases from J, the gap between germline ends came to 12 bases. The CDR3 covers 14 residues. CDR1 MDHEN and CDR2 SYDVKM come from the germline V gene. CDR3 sequence: CASSLGGVPYGYTF. The CDR3, as DNA: TGTGCCAGCAGTTTGGGGGGGGTCCCCTATGGCTACACCTTC.

On this clone itself: The same CDR3 can be traced to other DNA sequences in this sample. V is TRBV15 and J is TRBJ2-2, with a tentative D call TRBD1 (5 bases). Germline V gene sequence: CDR1 LNHNV, CDR2 YYDKDF (reference sequence). V lost 1 base and J lost 1, with 10 bases in between. This CDR3 is built from 16 residues. Here the CDR3 reads CATSRGGRVNTGELFF. The DNA of the CDR3 is TGTGCCACCAGCAGAGGGGGCAGGGTGAACACCGGGGAGCTGTTTTTT.